The next 9 T cell receptor beta chains were all read from a single sample in a study of ipilimumab plus nivolumab after autologous stem cell transplantation. TCRdb's table, derived via immunoSEQ multiplex PCR, lists solely in-frame clones and lacks some. The sample consists of 77,000 or so clones, 83% of them appearing once. Sequenced material: PBMCs, taken in a trial of ipilimumab plus nivolumab as post-transplant consolidation. The receptor set was obtained from a male donor with diffuse large B-cell lymphoma.

This clone was seen once. Germline and junction disagree at one end, which may indicate a read error. J is TRBJ2-5 and V is TRBV7-2, with 8 bases lining up with TRBD2. Germline V gene sequence: CDR1 SGHTA, CDR2 FQGNSA. The CDR3 is 16 residues long. CDR3 region: CASSSDGLAAQGTQYF. Here the CDR3 DNA reads TGTGCCAGCAGCTCCGATGGACTAGCCGCACAAGGGACCCAGTACTTC.

The chain employs TRBV7-2 and TRBJ1-2; 7 bases are a match to TRBD1. Germline CDR1 is SGHTA and CDR2 is FQGNSA. This CDR3 region has 15 residues. V was clipped by 4 bases and J by 6 bases; unmatched bases: 11. The CDR3 DNA sequence: TGTGCCAGCAGCTCCTCTACGACAGGGCTCAATGGCTACACCTTC. Its protein product is CASSSSTTGLNGYTF. The whole variable domain, remainder taken from reference TRBV7-2 and TRBJ1-2, is GAGVSQSPSNKVTEKGKDVELRCDPISGHTALYWYRQSLGQGLEFLIYFQGNSAPDKSGLPSDRFSAERTGGSVSTLTIQRTQQEDSAVYLCASSSSTTGLNGYTFGSGTRLTVV.

This clone was seen once. The genes are TRBV6-5 and TRBJ1-5; the D is unclear. Looked up from germline, CDR1 is MNHEY and CDR2 is SVGAGI. The CDR3 runs 13 residues. The germline V and J ends were trimmed by 7 bases and 5 bases, with 12 bases remaining between them. The CDR3 loop reads CASTRGPDQPQHF. The CDR3 coding sequence is TGTGCCAGCACTCGAGGTCCCGATCAGCCCCAGCATTTT.

DNA of the CDR3: TGTGCCAGCAGCCTTCCCGGGGACGAGCAGTACTTC. Protein sequence: CASSLPGDEQYF. The V call is TRBV7-9, the J call TRBJ2-7, with a tentative D call TRBD2 (5 bases). CDR3 length: 12 residues. V lost 5 bases and J 5 bases, leaving 10 bases between the germline ends. Germline V gene lookup returns CDR1 SEHNR and CDR2 FQNEAQ (reference sequence).

V is TRBV7-9 and J is TRBJ2-5, with D perhaps assigned TRBD1 or TRBD2 (6 bases each). Germline V CDR1 and CDR2: SEHNR, FQNEAQ (reference sequence). This CDR3 is 13 amino acids long. The germline V and J ends were trimmed by 5 bases and 5 bases, with 12 bases remaining between them. The CDR3 DNA follows: TGTGCCAGCAGCGGGGGGCTAGGGGAGACCCAGTACTTC. It translates to CASSGGLGETQYF.

The chain employs TRBV19 and TRBJ1-2; 7 positions agree with TRBD1. CDR1 is LNHDA and CDR2 is SQIVND in the germline V gene (reference sequence). Trimming removed 1 base from V and 4 bases from J; junction bases left unmatched: 6. The CDR3 runs to 15 residues. The CDR3 sequence: CASSIGGQNFYGYTF. The CDR3 DNA is TGTGCCAGTAGTATAGGGGGACAGAACTTCTATGGCTACACCTTC.

The rearrangement joins TRBV12-5 to TRBJ1-5; 8 nucleotides line up with TRBD1. The CDR3 sequence is 14 residues long. Germline lookup yields CDR1 LGHNT and CDR2 FRNRAP. Trimming cost V 2 bases and J 6 bases; bases outside gene matches: 3. Written as DNA, the CDR3 is TGTGCTAGTGGTTTGTCAGGGGGCGGTCAGCCCCAGCATTTT. This sequence encodes CASGLSGGGQPQHF. The variable domain in full, with the rest retrieved from reference TRBV12-5 and TRBJ1-5, is DARVTQTPRHKVTEMGQEVTMRCQPILGHNTVFWYRQTMMQGLELLAYFRNRAPLDDSGMPKDRFSAEMPDATLATLKIQPSEPRDSAVYFCASGLSGGGQPQHFGDGTRLSIL.

The CDR3 nucleotides read TGTGCCAGCAGCATCTACAGGGGCGCGTACACCGGGGAGCTGTTTTTT. This encodes CASSIYRGAYTGELFF. The V gene is TRBV5-6, the J gene TRBJ2-2, with 7 bases fitting TRBD1. V lost 4 bases, J lost 3 bases, and 9 bases stayed unmatched. CDR3 size: 16 residues. Germline values: CDR1 SGHDT, CDR2 YYEEEE.

The chain uses TRBV5-1 and TRBJ2-1; 15 bases match TRBD2. V shed 3 bases and J 5 bases; nucleotides not matched to a gene: 3. Germline V gene lookup returns CDR1 SGHRS and CDR2 YFSETQ. The CDR3 has 16 residues. The CDR3 sequence is CASSSGTSGGHNEQFF. DNA for the CDR3: TGCGCCAGCAGCTCCGGGACTAGCGGGGGGCACAATGAGCAGTTCTTC.